The 25 T cell receptor beta chains in this list originate from one sample, sequenced in a study of blood T cell repertoires in COVID-19. Some clones are missing from TCRdb's copy, which holds only in-frame ones; the method was immunoSEQ multiplex PCR. The repertoire holds about 330,000 clones, with approximately 88% as singletons. The sample consisted of PBMCs or T cells enriched from blood (not recorded which). The receptors here all came from a young man who had recovered from COVID-19.

V is TRBV30 and J is TRBJ1-6; D is ambiguous. The CDR3 is 12 amino acids. Trimming took off 5 bases at V and 7 bases at J, with 9 bases between the two ends. CDR1 GTSNPN and CDR2 SVGIG come from the germline V gene (reference sequence). The CDR3 spells CAWALRNSPLHF. CDR3 DNA: TGTGCCTGGGCCCTGCGGAATTCACCCCTCCACTTT.

This chain joins TRBV21-1 and TRBJ1-2; TRBD1, the table's D call, was not compared with the DNA. TRBV21-1 is designated a pseudogene. The CDR3 covers 13 residues. This chain's CDR3 is CASRRTGNYGYTF. In nucleotides, the CDR3 is TGTGCCAGCAGACGGACAGGGAACTATGGCTACACCTTC.

The chain employs TRBV7-8 and TRBJ2-5, with D possibly TRBD2 on 5 matching bases. Germline V lookup: CDR1 SGHVS, CDR2 FQNEAQ. The V and J ends lost 3 bases and 4 bases respectively, with 12 bases between them. The CDR3 runs 14 residues. This chain's CDR3 is CASSFLAFPETQYF. In DNA form, the CDR3 reads TGTGCCAGCAGCTTCCTAGCATTCCCAGAGACCCAGTACTTC.

CDR3 sequence reads: CASSILQVYEQYF. The CDR3 nucleotides are TGTGCCAGCAGCATACTTCAGGTCTACGAGCAGTACTTC. The genes are TRBV11-2 and TRBJ2-7; D remains unclear. Germline CDR1 reads SGHAT; CDR2 reads FQNNGV. V dropped 5 bases and J dropped 3 bases, with 11 bases sitting between them. This CDR3 has 13 amino acids.

The chain recombines TRBV20-1 with TRBJ1-4; no firm D call. Trimming shortened V by 6 bases and J by 5 bases, and 7 bases separated the two germline ends. Germline loops: CDR1 DFQATT, CDR2 SNEGSKA (reference sequence). The CDR3 sequence is 11 residues long. The CDR3 loop is CSAESNEKLFF. The CDR3 nucleotides are TGCAGTGCCGAGTCGAATGAAAAACTGTTTTTT.

This chain uses TRBV18 with TRBJ2-7; TRBD2 aligns across 8 bases. CDR3 length: 15 amino acids. Germline assignment: CDR1 KGHSH and CDR2 LQKENI. V shed 2 bases, J shed 5 bases, and the junction held 8 bases outside the gene matches. CDR3 coding DNA: TGTGCCAGCTCACCAAAACCCGGGACTAGAAACGAGCAGTACTTC. This translates into CASSPKPGTRNEQYF.

The genes are TRBV7-8 and TRBJ2-1; no firm D call. Trimming removed 5 bases from V and 0 bases from J, with 11 bases in between. CDR3 length: 15 amino acids. Germline V gene lookup returns CDR1 SGHVS and CDR2 FQNEAQ. In nucleotides, the CDR3 is TGTGCCAGCAGCCTGAGAGTTAGCTCCTACAATGAGCAGTTCTTC. This codes for CASSLRVSSYNEQFF.

This clone has just a few counts. The rearrangement uses TRBV30 and TRBJ1-2; D gene unclear. Per germline, CDR1 GTSNPN and CDR2 SVGIG (reference sequence). This CDR3 has 12 amino acids. V was clipped by 5 bases and J by 6 bases, with 13 bases between them. CDR3 in DNA: TGTGCCTGGTACCCGGGATCGAATGGCTACACCTTC. Protein product: CAWYPGSNGYTF. Combining the CDR3 with reference TRBV30 and TRBJ1-2 gives the whole variable domain SQTIHQWPATLVQPVGSPLSLECTVEGTSNPNLYWYRQAAGRGLQLLFYSVGIGQISSEVPQNLSASRPQDRQFILSSKKLLLSDSGFYLCAWYPGSNGYTFGSGTRLTVV.

This clone was observed once. The chain joins TRBV15 to TRBJ1-2; 8 bases line up with TRBD1. Germline V gene data show CDR1 as LNHNV and CDR2 as YYDKDF (reference sequence). The CDR3 is 17 amino acids. V shed 3 bases and J 0 bases; nucleotides not matched to a gene: 9. As DNA, the CDR3 is TGTGCCACCAGCAGCGGACAGGGCGACGTCGCTAACTATGGCTACACCTTC. Translating it yields CATSSGQGDVANYGYTF.

The CDR3 region is CASSIGDSYEQYF. In DNA form, the CDR3 reads TGTGCCAGTAGTATTGGGGACAGCTACGAGCAGTACTTC. The chain is built from TRBV19 and TRBJ2-7; 7 positions agree with TRBD1. The germline V gene has CDR1 LNHDA and CDR2 SQIVND (reference sequence). Trimming took 3 bases from V and 3 from J; bases not matched to a gene: 2. The CDR3 length is 13 residues.

This clone has only a few counts. The rearrangement links TRBV7-8 to TRBJ2-5; TRBD2 matches 10 bases. The CDR3 is 17 residues long. V was clipped by 5 bases and J by 1 base; unmatched bases: 10. The germline V gene encodes CDR1 SGHVS and CDR2 FQNEAQ. The CDR3 protein is CASSAPSGGLPQETQYF. The CDR3, as DNA: TGTGCCAGCAGCGCCCCTAGCGGGGGTCTCCCCCAAGAGACCCAGTACTTC. The full variable domain, with the rest looked up from reference TRBV7-8 and TRBJ2-5, is GAGVSQSPRYKVAKRGQDVALRCDPISGHVSLFWYQQALGQGPEFLTYFQNEAQLDKSGLPSDRFFAERPEGSVSTLKIQRTQQEDSAVYLCASSAPSGGLPQETQYFGPGTRLLVL.

This rearrangement joins TRBV15 to TRBJ2-7; 9 bases match TRBD1. The CDR3 has 16 residues. From germline, CDR1 is LNHNV and CDR2 YYDKDF (reference sequence). The V segment lost 0 bases and the J segment 1 base; nucleotides outside the gene matches: 4. This chain's CDR3 is CATSRDKGTGSYEQYF. The CDR3, as DNA: TGTGCCACCAGCAGAGATAAGGGGACAGGGTCCTACGAGCAGTACTTC. Supplemented by reference TRBV15 and TRBJ2-7, the full variable domain reads DAMVIQNPRYQVTQFGKPVTLSCSQTLNHNVMYWYQQKSSQAPKLLFHYYDKDFNNEADTPDNFQSRRPNTSFCFLDIRSPGLGDTAMYLCATSRDKGTGSYEQYFGPGTRLTVT.

The rearrangement uses TRBV4-1 and TRBJ2-7, with TRBD2 matching 9 bases. V shed 4 bases, J shed 3 bases, and the junction held 4 bases outside the gene matches. The CDR3 sequence is 14 residues long. Per germline, CDR1 MGHRA and CDR2 YSYEKL. CDR3 protein: CASSPAGGYYEQYF. The CDR3 nucleotides read TGCGCCAGCAGCCCAGCGGGGGGCTACTACGAGCAGTACTTC.

This chain connects TRBV7-2 to TRBJ1-5, with 7 bases matching TRBD1. V dropped 5 bases and J dropped 1; count of bases not matched to a gene: 2. Germline values: CDR1 SGHTA, CDR2 FQGNSA. The CDR3 covers 14 residues. CDR3 residues: CASSAGQSNQPQHF. CDR3 nucleotide sequence: TGTGCCAGCAGCGCGGGACAGAGCAATCAGCCCCAGCATTTT.

The CDR3 reads CASSMDINSYEQYF. CDR3 DNA: TGTGCCAGTAGTATGGACATAAACTCCTACGAGCAGTACTTC. V and J are TRBV19 and TRBJ2-7, with a weak D call TRBD1 (5 bases). The CDR3 runs to 14 residues. Trimming removed 3 bases at V and 0 bases at J, with 9 bases between. Germline-derived CDR1 and CDR2 are LNHDA and SQIVND (reference sequence). Full variable domain (remainder filled in from reference TRBV19 and TRBJ2-7): DGGITQSPKYLFRKEGQNVTLSCEQNLNHDAMYWYRQDPGQGLRLIYYSQIVNDFQKGDIAEGYSVSREKKESFPLTVTSAQKNPTAFYLCASSMDINSYEQYFGPGTRLTVT.

This clone was detected only once. The rearrangement joins TRBV7-9 to TRBJ1-6; D perhaps matches TRBD1 (6 bases). This CDR3 spans 15 amino acids. Between the trimmed V and J ends, which lost 3 bases and 4 bases, there was a span of 10 bases. Germline V gene data show CDR1 as SEHNR and CDR2 as FQNEAQ (reference sequence). In DNA form, the CDR3 reads TGTGCCAGCAGCTTGGCAGGGGCATATAATTCACCCCTCCACTTT. Translated: CASSLAGAYNSPLHF.

The chain joins TRBV5-1 to TRBJ2-1; 9 bases agree with TRBD1. Germline trimming cut 3 bases from V and 5 bases from J; bases unmatched to any gene: 6. This CDR3 spans 15 amino acids. The germline V gene encodes CDR1 SGHRS and CDR2 YFSETQ. The CDR3 sequence is CASSWGTGYDNEQFF. The CDR3 DNA reads TGCGCCAGCAGCTGGGGGACAGGGTACGACAATGAGCAGTTCTTC. Filled out from reference TRBV5-1 and TRBJ2-1, the complete variable domain reads KAGVTQTPRYLIKTRGQQVTLSCSPISGHRSVSWYQQTPGQGLQFLFEYFSETQRNKGNFPGRFSGRQFSNSRSEMNVSTLELGDSALYLCASSWGTGYDNEQFFGPGTRLTVL.

The chain recombines TRBV5-1 with TRBJ2-2, with 12 bases fitting TRBD2. After removal of 0 bases from V and 5 bases from J, the junction contained 8 bases not matched to a gene. CDR3 length equals 18 residues. The germline gives CDR1 SGHRS, CDR2 YFSETQ. The CDR3 nucleotides are TGCGCCAGCAGCTTGGACCCTAGCGGGGGGGCCCGAACCGGGGAGCTGTTTTTT. It codes for CASSLDPSGGARTGELFF.

This clone came up a few times. J is TRBJ2-2 and V is TRBV6-5; tentatively, D is TRBD1 (6 bases). The CDR3 length is 15 residues. Germline V gene lookup returns CDR1 MNHEY and CDR2 SVGAGI. The V end lost 6 bases, the J end lost 2 bases, and 13 bases lay between the germline ends. Here the CDR3 reads CASRTTGTNTGELFF. The CDR3 nucleotides read TGTGCCAGCAGGACCACCGGGACAAACACCGGGGAGCTGTTTTTT.

V and J are TRBV27 and TRBJ1-2; D not certain. V lost 5 bases and J lost 1, with 5 bases in between. Germline lookup yields CDR1 MNHEY and CDR2 SMNVEV (reference sequence). The CDR3 has 12 amino acids. The chain's CDR3 is CASSQDNYGYTF. The CDR3 nucleotides are TGTGCCAGCAGTCAGGATAACTATGGCTACACCTTC.

V and J are TRBV4-1 and TRBJ1-5; a weak D match, TRBD1 (5 bases). Per germline, CDR1 MGHRA and CDR2 YSYEKL. V was pared by 1 base and J by 4 bases, with 14 bases between. The CDR3 is 16 residues long. CDR3 sequence reads: CASSQVVEGINQPQHF. CDR3 DNA sequence: TGCGCCAGCAGCCAAGTCGTGGAGGGGATAAATCAGCCCCAGCATTTT.

The chain uses TRBV28 and TRBJ2-1; a possible D gene is TRBD1 (5 bases). Germline V gene data show CDR1 as MDHEN and CDR2 as SYDVKM. The CDR3 covers 12 residues. V was cut by 6 bases and J by 16 bases, with 19 bases left in between. The CDR3 bases are TGTGCCAGCAGCTCGACAGATCCCGGGTCCTTCTTC. Amino acids: CASSSTDPGSFF.

To note about this clone: Its ends do not fully match the called genes, so a read error is possible. The genes are TRBV30 and TRBJ1-5; perhaps TRBD1 as D (5 bases). The CDR3 extends over 13 amino acids. Germline CDR1 reads GTSNPN; CDR2 reads SVGIG (reference sequence). The CDR3 here is CAWGHYSNQPQHF. The CDR3 nucleotides are TGTGCCTGGGGACATTACAGCAATCAACCCCAGCATTTT.

The rearrangement joins TRBV12-3 or TRBV12-4 to TRBJ2-1; 7 bases agree with TRBD2. V shed 3 bases, J shed 7 bases, and the junction held 0 bases outside the gene matches. The CDR3 contains 12 residues. The chain's CDR3 is CASSLGGNEQFF. CDR3 bases: TGTGCCAGCAGTTTGGGGGGGAATGAGCAGTTCTTC.

This chain uses TRBV19 with TRBJ1-6; 10 positions agree with TRBD1. From germline, CDR1 is LNHDA and CDR2 SQIVND (reference sequence). V lost 3 bases, J lost 10 bases, and 9 bases stayed unmatched. CDR3 length equals 16 residues. The CDR3 is CASSIAGQGSSSPLHF. The CDR3 DNA is TGTGCCAGTAGTATCGCGGGACAGGGGTCTAGCTCACCCCTCCACTTT. Supplemented by reference TRBV19 and TRBJ1-6, the full variable domain reads DGGITQSPKYLFRKEGQNVTLSCEQNLNHDAMYWYRQDPGQGLRLIYYSQIVNDFQKGDIAEGYSVSREKKESFPLTVTSAQKNPTAFYLCASSIAGQGSSSPLHFGNGTRLTVT.